Listed below are T cell receptor beta chains from one sample, sequenced in a study of neurological immune-mediated disorders. Each CDR3 protein gets one entry after TCRdb re-called the 5' RACE reads with MiXCR. The sample includes tens of thousands of distinct CDR3 sequences, less than 15% of them seen just once. The sample consisted of PBMCs. Receptors originate from a man aged 30-40 years in good health. Each CDR3 is given with its conserved first and last residue. The D gene is left open where the match is weak. Clone size appears in some rows only: once, few, many, or a class for an expanded clone.

CDR3aa	CDR3nt	d_gene	abundance	j_gene	v_gene
CSARGTSGTDTQYF	TGCAGTGCTAGAGGGACTAGCGGGACAGATACGCAGTATTTT	TRBD2	many	TRBJ2-3	TRBV20-1
CASSLSYSYEQYF	TGCGCCAGCAGCTTGTCTTACTCCTACGAGCAGTACTTC	.	many	TRBJ2-7	TRBV5-1
CASSRDYQYYNEQFF	TGTGCCAGCAGCCGGGACTACCAATACTACAATGAGCAGTTCTTC	TRBD2	many	TRBJ2-1	TRBV9
CASSPGQGAHTGELFF	TGTGCCAGCAGCCCCGGACAGGGGGCGCACACCGGGGAGCTGTTTTTT	TRBD1	many	TRBJ2-2	TRBV7-7
CASNRDYSSGNTIYF	TGTGCCAGTAACAGGGACTACTCCTCGGGAAACACCATATATTTT	.	.	TRBJ1-3	TRBV19
CASSLAMTAYEQYF	TGCGCCAGCAGCTTGGCCATGACAGCCTACGAGCAGTACTTC	.	many	TRBJ2-7	TRBV5-1
CSARQEQYF	TGCAGTGCCAGGCAGGAGCAGTACTTC	.	.	TRBJ2-7	TRBV20-1
CASSHSESYEQYF	TGTGCCAGCAGCCACTCGGAGTCCTACGAGCAGTACTTC	.	few	TRBJ2-7	TRBV3-1
CASSPTGFSTDTQYF	TGTGCCAGCTCGCCTACAGGTTTCAGCACAGATACGCAGTATTTT	.	.	TRBJ2-3	TRBV18
CASSYGAGGRTDTQYF	TGTGCCAGCAGTTACGGAGCGGGAGGGCGCACAGATACGCAGTATTTT	TRBD2	many	TRBJ2-3	TRBV6-6
CASSGENTYQETQYF	TGTGCCAGCAGTGGAGAGAATACGTACCAAGAGACCCAGTACTTC	.	many	TRBJ2-5	TRBV2
CASSRRQGSNTGELFF	TGTGCCAGCAGCCGGCGCCAGGGTTCAAACACCGGGGAGCTGTTTTTT	.	few	TRBJ2-2	TRBV3-1
CASNPGQGAREQFF	TGTGCCAGCAATCCGGGACAGGGGGCGCGTGAGCAGTTCTTC	TRBD1	.	TRBJ2-1	TRBV6-5